The rows below give T cell receptor beta chains drawn from one sample of a study of shared clonotypes between healthy human individuals. Data came from immunoSEQ multiplex PCR; TCRdb stores just in-frame clones and leaves some out. The sample has some 2,100,000 clones; more than 85% are singletons. The sequenced sample was naive CD8+ T cells from PBMCs. The receptors stem from a man aged 18 to 35 in good health. Some clones in this sample may be carry-over from other donors' samples. Both conserved end residues are trimmed from each CDR3. The order of the fields is J gene, V gene, CDR3 protein.

TRBJ1-2,TRBV27,ASSFSAGEEVYGYT
TRBJ1-5,TRBV6-6,ANGVTNQPQH
TRBJ1-5,TRBV27,ASSIFPGSNQPQH
TRBJ2-7,TRBV19,ASSIGRGQVYEQY
TRBJ1-3,TRBV28,ASSGQRETTGDTIY
TRBJ2-7,TRBV2,ASSDDPESSSYEQY
TRBJ2-2,TRBV5-5,ASSLAEPLANTGELF
TRBJ2-5,TRBV30,ALNSEDWETQY
TRBJ1-2,TRBV14,ASSQSHRGPNYGYT
TRBJ1-4,TRBV27,ASRAGGRWPWEEKLF
TRBJ1-2,TRBV2,ASSATDRINYGYT
TRBJ2-2,TRBV29-1,SVDQGPNTGELF
TRBJ2-7,TRBV27,ATAGSLPYEQY